The present T cell receptor (beta chain) was sequenced within a study of cytomegalovirus exposure and HLA in healthy donors. Across the whole study: About 85 million unique TCR sequences came from HLA-typed donors in an early release.

Points from the study as a whole: Later analysis associated a missense DCLRE1C variant with TCR beta V- and J-gene trimming.

A multiplex PCR was run with 60 Vbeta primers and 13 Jbeta primers. TCRdb's copy holds only in-frame clones and misses some; the assay was immunoSEQ multiplex PCR. The sample has 95,000 to 150,000 clones, 15% seen once. This clone has only a few counts. The antigen is undetermined. This CDR3 has 14 amino acids. Germline CDR1 is SQVTM and CDR2 is ANQGSEA. Trimming took off 6 bases at V and 4 bases at J, with 18 bases between the two ends. This clonotype originated in a woman in her late teens or twenties in good health and CMV-seronegative. Sequencing was performed on PBMCs. The V and J genes are TRBV29-1 and TRBJ1-1; possible D gene TRBD1, 5 bases. CDR3 DNA sequence: TGCAGCGTCCAAGGGGAGGGATCGAGCACTGAAGCTTTCTTT. Protein: CSVQGEGSSTEAFF.